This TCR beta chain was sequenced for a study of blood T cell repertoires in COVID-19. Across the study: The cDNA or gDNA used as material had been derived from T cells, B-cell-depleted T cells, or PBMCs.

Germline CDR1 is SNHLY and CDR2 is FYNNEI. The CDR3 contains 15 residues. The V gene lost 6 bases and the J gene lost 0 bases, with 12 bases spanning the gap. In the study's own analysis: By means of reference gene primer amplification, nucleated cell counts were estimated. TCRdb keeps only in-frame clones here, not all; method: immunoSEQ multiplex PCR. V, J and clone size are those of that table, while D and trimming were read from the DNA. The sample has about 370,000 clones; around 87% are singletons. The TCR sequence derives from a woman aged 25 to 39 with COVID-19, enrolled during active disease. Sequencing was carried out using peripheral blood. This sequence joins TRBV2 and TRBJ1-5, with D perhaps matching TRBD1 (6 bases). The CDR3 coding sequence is TGTGCCAGCAGGAAAGGACAGAATAGCAATCAGCCCCAGCATTTT. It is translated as CASRKGQNSNQPQHF.